Listed below are T cell receptor beta chains from one sample, sequenced in a study of cytomegalovirus exposure and HLA in healthy donors. Some clones are missing from TCRdb's copy, which holds only in-frame ones; the method was immunoSEQ multiplex PCR. The table lists about 270,000 clones, approximately 86% of them singletons. What was sequenced was PBMCs. The receptors stem from a woman between 18 and 29 years old in good health and CMV-seronegative. Both conserved end residues are part of each CDR3. Fields, in order: V gene, clone size, D gene, J gene, CDR3 protein, CDR3 DNA. A D gene is named only where the DNA matches it firmly. Not every row has a clone size; where given, it reads once, few, many or a size class.

V gene: TRBV4-1; clone size: -; D gene: TRBD2; J gene: TRBJ2-7; CDR3 protein: CASSQDPLAEKYEQYF; CDR3 DNA: TGCGCCAGCAGCCAAGATCCCCTAGCGGAAAAATACGAGCAGTACTTC
V gene: TRBV2; clone size: -; D gene: -; J gene: TRBJ1-2; CDR3 protein: CASTWMTNYGYTF; CDR3 DNA: TGTGCCAGCACTTGGATGACAAACTATGGCTACACCTTC
V gene: TRBV27; clone size: -; D gene: -; J gene: TRBJ1-5; CDR3 protein: CASSSWAQGISQPQHF; CDR3 DNA: TGTGCCAGCAGTTCGTGGGCCCAGGGGATAAGCCAGCCCCAGCATTTT
V gene: TRBV6-5; clone size: -; D gene: TRBD2; J gene: TRBJ2-7; CDR3 protein: CASRLTSGDSYEQYF; CDR3 DNA: TGTGCCAGCAGACTGACTAGCGGGGACTCCTACGAGCAGTACTTC
V gene: TRBV11-3; clone size: -; D gene: -; J gene: TRBJ2-1; CDR3 protein: CASSSPNGSNEQFF; CDR3 DNA: TGTGCCAGCAGCTCTCCAAACGGGTCGAATGAGCAGTTCTTC
V gene: TRBV5-5; clone size: -; D gene: -; J gene: TRBJ2-7; CDR3 protein: CASSQVGASSYEQYF; CDR3 DNA: TGTGCCAGCAGCCAGGTAGGGGCGAGCTCCTACGAGCAGTACTTC
V gene: TRBV6-4; clone size: -; D gene: TRBD2; J gene: TRBJ2-1; CDR3 protein: CAALVLWGTSANHSYNEQFF; CDR3 DNA: TGTGCCGCGTTAGTGCTTTGGGGGACTAGCGCGAACCACTCCTACAATGAGCAGTTCTTC
V gene: TRBV6-6; clone size: few; D gene: TRBD1; J gene: TRBJ1-2; CDR3 protein: CASSNRDSYGYTF; CDR3 DNA: TGTGCCAGCAGTAACCGGGACAGCTATGGCTACACCTTC
V gene: TRBV10-3; clone size: -; D gene: TRBD1; J gene: TRBJ1-2; CDR3 protein: CAIRPQGADGYTF; CDR3 DNA: TGTGCCATCAGACCACAGGGGGCAGATGGCTACACCTTC
V gene: TRBV2; clone size: -; D gene: -; J gene: TRBJ1-3; CDR3 protein: CASSEDEEWAGNTIYF; CDR3 DNA: TGTGCCAGCAGTGAAGACGAAGAATGGGCAGGAAACACCATATATTTT
V gene: TRBV30; clone size: -; D gene: TRBD1; J gene: TRBJ2-7; CDR3 protein: CAWSGPPQGAGEQYF; CDR3 DNA: TGTGCCTGGAGTGGACCCCCACAGGGGGCGGGCGAGCAGTACTTC
V gene: TRBV29-1; clone size: -; D gene: -; J gene: TRBJ2-3; CDR3 protein: CSTTLQGLTDTQYF; CDR3 DNA: TGCAGCACAACCCTACAGGGTTTGACAGATACGCAGTATTTT
V gene: TRBV10-1; clone size: -; D gene: TRBD1; J gene: TRBJ2-7; CDR3 protein: CASGGTGGYEQYF; CDR3 DNA: TGCGCCAGCGGAGGGACAGGGGGCTACGAGCAGTACTTC
V gene: TRBV15; clone size: -; D gene: -; J gene: TRBJ1-2; CDR3 protein: CATSSLGENYGYTF; CDR3 DNA: TGTGCCACCAGCAGTTTAGGGGAAAACTATGGCTACACCTTC
V gene: TRBV10-3; clone size: -; D gene: -; J gene: TRBJ1-1; CDR3 protein: CAISEQTENTEAFF; CDR3 DNA: TGTGCCATCAGTGAACAGACAGAGAACACTGAAGCTTTCTTT
V gene: TRBV10-3; clone size: -; D gene: TRBD2; J gene: TRBJ2-1; CDR3 protein: CAIRQGTSLHNEQFF; CDR3 DNA: TGTGCCATCAGGCAGGGGACTAGCCTACACAATGAGCAGTTCTTC
V gene: TRBV7-9; clone size: -; D gene: -; J gene: TRBJ1-1; CDR3 protein: CASIQGMNTEAFF; CDR3 DNA: TGTGCCAGCATCCAGGGGATGAACACTGAAGCTTTCTTT
V gene: TRBV20-1; clone size: few; D gene: -; J gene: TRBJ1-1; CDR3 protein: CRRGGPEAFF; CDR3 DNA: TGCAGACGAGGCGGGCCTGAAGCTTTCTTT
V gene: TRBV7-9; clone size: -; D gene: -; J gene: TRBJ1-5; CDR3 protein: CASSLGVEQPQHF; CDR3 DNA: TGTGCCAGCAGCTTAGGAGTGGAGCAGCCCCAGCATTTT
V gene: TRBV28; clone size: -; D gene: -; J gene: TRBJ2-3; CDR3 protein: CASSSLGGQYF; CDR3 DNA: TGTGCCAGCAGTTCCCTCGGCGGGCAGTATTTT
V gene: TRBV28; clone size: once; D gene: -; J gene: TRBJ1-5; CDR3 protein: CASRAAVGHPYSNQPQHF; CDR3 DNA: TGTGCCAGCAGGGCTGCCGTAGGACACCCTTATAGCAATCAGCCCCAGCATTTT
V gene: TRBV18; clone size: -; D gene: -; J gene: TRBJ1-5; CDR3 protein: CASSLTGEQGNQPQHF; CDR3 DNA: TGTGCCAGCTCACTTACAGGAGAACAAGGCAATCAGCCCCAGCATTTT
V gene: TRBV11-2; clone size: -; D gene: -; J gene: TRBJ1-1; CDR3 protein: CASSLARTANTEAFF; CDR3 DNA: TGTGCCAGCAGCTTAGCGAGGACAGCTAACACTGAAGCTTTCTTT
V gene: TRBV30; clone size: few; D gene: -; J gene: TRBJ1-1; CDR3 protein: CAWTNGQQNTEAFF; CDR3 DNA: TGTGCCTGGACTAACGGACAGCAGAACACTGAAGCTTTCTTT
V gene: TRBV9; clone size: -; D gene: TRBD2; J gene: TRBJ2-2; CDR3 protein: CASSLSGGAGINTGELFF; CDR3 DNA: TGTGCCAGCAGCCTAAGCGGGGGGGCCGGTATTAACACCGGGGAGCTGTTTTTT
V gene: TRBV5-4; clone size: -; D gene: TRBD1; J gene: TRBJ2-3; CDR3 protein: CASSRDRGSDTQYF; CDR3 DNA: TGTGCCAGCAGTCGGGACAGGGGCTCAGATACGCAGTATTTT
V gene: TRBV5-4; clone size: -; D gene: -; J gene: TRBJ1-5; CDR3 protein: CASSLGERQPQHF; CDR3 DNA: TGTGCCAGCAGCTTGGGGGAGAGGCAGCCCCAGCATTTT
V gene: TRBV5-6; clone size: -; D gene: -; J gene: TRBJ1-4; CDR3 protein: CASSLLPGGGAKKLFF; CDR3 DNA: TGTGCCAGCAGCTTACTCCCAGGAGGGGGGGCAAAAAAACTGTTTTTT
V gene: TRBV28; clone size: -; D gene: TRBD1; J gene: TRBJ1-2; CDR3 protein: CASSWGQGRGYTF; CDR3 DNA: TGTGCCAGCAGTTGGGGACAGGGTCGTGGCTACACCTTC
V gene: TRBV10-3; clone size: -; D gene: -; J gene: TRBJ1-5; CDR3 protein: CAISEQGGLEPQHF; CDR3 DNA: TGTGCCATCAGTGAACAGGGAGGGTTGGAGCCCCAGCATTTT
V gene: TRBV5-1; clone size: -; D gene: -; J gene: TRBJ2-7; CDR3 protein: CASSLSLAMIEQYF; CDR3 DNA: TGCGCCAGCAGCTTGTCCCTAGCGATGATCGAGCAGTACTTC
V gene: TRBV7-9; clone size: -; D gene: -; J gene: TRBJ1-6; CDR3 protein: CASSLWASPLHF; CDR3 DNA: TGTGCCAGCAGCTTATGGGCTTCACCCCTCCACTTT
V gene: TRBV9; clone size: -; D gene: TRBD2; J gene: TRBJ2-5; CDR3 protein: CASSGTSGGAETQYF; CDR3 DNA: TGTGCCAGCAGCGGCACTAGCGGGGGGGCGGAGACCCAGTACTTC
V gene: TRBV6-6; clone size: -; D gene: -; J gene: TRBJ1-1; CDR3 protein: CASSFTDSEAFF; CDR3 DNA: TGTGCCAGCAGTTTTACCGACAGCGAAGCTTTCTTT
V gene: TRBV29-1; clone size: few; D gene: -; J gene: TRBJ1-1; CDR3 protein: CSVENSHNTEAFF; CDR3 DNA: TGCAGCGTCGAAAATTCCCATAACACTGAAGCTTTCTTT